A selection of T cell receptor beta chains follows, all from one sample in a study of cytomegalovirus exposure and HLA in healthy donors. Using immunoSEQ multiplex PCR, the repertoire was profiled, and TCRdb retains in-frame clones only, with some absent. The sample consists of 90,000 to 120,000 clones, 74% of them appearing once. Sequenced: PBMCs. The receptors were sampled from a woman aged 40 to 50 in good health and CMV-seropositive. The CDR3 runs from the conserved cysteine through the conserved F or W. A D gene is named only where the DNA matches it firmly. The size entry is marked missing in some rows and otherwise reads once, few, many or a size class.

TRBJ1-2 TRBD1 TRBV11-2 - TGTGCCAGCAGCTTACGAACAGGGGATAATGGCTACACCTTC CASSLRTGDNGYTF
TRBJ1-1 - TRBV5-5 few TGTGCCAGCAGCGTAGGACAGTCGAACACTGAAGCTTTCTTT CASSVGQSNTEAFF
TRBJ2-7 - TRBV18 - TGTGCCAGCTCACCACCGGGCGTTTTCTACGAGCAGTACTTC CASSPPGVFYEQYF
TRBJ1-1 - TRBV2 - TGTGCCAGCACTGTCAGGGGCGGGAACACTGAAGCTTTCTTT CASTVRGGNTEAFF
TRBJ2-1 - TRBV6-1 few TGTGCCAGCAGTGCCTCAGGGTATCGGTATGAGCAGTTCTTC CASSASGYRYEQFF
TRBJ2-5 - TRBV5-6 - TGTGCCAGCATCGACAGCTTTCAAGAGACCCAGTACTTC CASIDSFQETQYF
TRBJ1-1 - TRBV14 - TGTGCCAGCAGCCAAGTTGGGGCAGCGAACACTGAAGCTTTCTTT CASSQVGAANTEAFF
TRBJ2-7 TRBD1 TRBV5-1 - TGCGCCAGCACAGACAGGGAGTACGAGCAGTACTTC CASTDREYEQYF
TRBJ2-7 - TRBV7-8 few TGTGCCAGCAGCCCCACCGAGGTAGCCGGCTACGAGCAGTACTTC CASSPTEVAGYEQYF
TRBJ2-7 - TRBV30 - TGTGCCTGGAGTGTGGTCTCCTACGAGCGGTACTTC CAWSVVSYERYF
TRBJ2-7 - TRBV5-1 - TGCGCCAGTAAAGAGGAGTCAGGGTTGGGCGAGCAGTACTTC CASKEESGLGEQYF
TRBJ2-2 TRBD2 TRBV30 - TGTGCCTGGAGTGCAATAAGAACTAGCGGGGGGATTACCGGGGAGCTGTTTTTT CAWSAIRTSGGITGELFF
TRBJ1-1 TRBD1 TRBV7-3 - TGTGCCAGCAGCCCGAACACAGGGGGTAAAGCTGAAGCTTTCTTT CASSPNTGGKAEAFF
TRBJ2-3 TRBD1 TRBV5-1 - TGCGCCAGCAGCTTGGACGGGACAGCCACAGATACGCAGTATTTT CASSLDGTATDTQYF
TRBJ1-5 TRBD1 TRBV5-1 - TGCGCCAGCAGCTTGTTAGGACAGGGAGGTCAGCCCCAGCATTTT CASSLLGQGGQPQHF
TRBJ2-5 - TRBV4-1 - TGCGCCAGCAGCCAAGATGGCCAGGGGCACGAGACCCAGTACTTC CASSQDGQGHETQYF
TRBJ1-5 TRBD1 TRBV6-1 few TGTGCCAGCAGTGAAGTGGACAGGGAGGGGCAGCCCCAGCATTTT CASSEVDREGQPQHF
TRBJ2-1 - TRBV6-5 few TGTGCCAGCGGCGGGGCCTTCCCCCCTAATGAGCAGTTCTTC CASGGAFPPNEQFF
TRBJ2-7 TRBD2 TRBV7-8 few TGTGCCAGCAGCTACCTAGCGGGGACCGGGGAGCAGTACTTC CASSYLAGTGEQYF
TRBJ2-3 TRBD2 TRBV5-1 once TGCGCCAGCAGCTTGGTCGGGCGGGGGACCACAGATACGCAGTATTTT CASSLVGRGTTDTQYF
TRBJ2-7 - TRBV2 - TGTGCCAGCGGCACCTCATTGGAGAGCTCCTACGAGCAGTACTTC CASGTSLESSYEQYF
TRBJ1-3 - TRBV7-2 once TGTGCCAGCAGCCCGGCGGGGTTCTCTGGAAACACCATATATTTT CASSPAGFSGNTIYF
TRBJ2-5 - TRBV6-6 few TGTGCCAGCAGCCCCCTGGACAAGCACCAAGAGACCCAGTACTTC CASSPLDKHQETQYF
TRBJ1-2 - TRBV30 few TGTGCCTGGAGTGTAACTGGTGGCTACACCTTC CAWSVTGGYTF
TRBJ2-3 TRBD2 TRBV4-3 - TGCGCCAGCAGCCAAGATGGCCTAGCGGGGGGGTCTAGCACAGATACGCAGTATTTT CASSQDGLAGGSSTDTQYF
TRBJ2-7 TRBD2 TRBV4-2 - TGTGCCAGCAGCCAAGGGGAGGGTACGTACGAGCAGTACTTC CASSQGEGTYEQYF
TRBJ1-3 TRBD1 TRBV7-2 - TGTGCCAGCAGCTTACGACAGGGAGCTTACTCTGGAAACACCATATATTTT CASSLRQGAYSGNTIYF
TRBJ1-2 - TRBV29-1 few TGCAGCGTAATGGACAGCGCCCTATCTTATGGCTACACCTTC CSVMDSALSYGYTF
TRBJ2-6 TRBD1 TRBV7-7 - TGTGCTAGCAGCGCAACCGGGACAGGGGGTACCCTGACTTTC CASSATGTGGTLTF
TRBJ2-5 - TRBV5-1 once TGCGCCAGCAGCTCACAGGGACGGGAGACCCAGTACTTC CASSSQGRETQYF
TRBJ2-5 TRBD1 TRBV6-5 - TGTGCCAGCAGGCCCAACAGGGGCCCCCAGTACTTC CASRPNRGPQYF
TRBJ1-5 - TRBV18 once TGTGCCAGTTCACCATCGGGGGATCAGCCCCAGCATTTT CASSPSGDQPQHF
TRBJ1-4 TRBD1 TRBV18 few TGTGCCAGCTCACCACGTACAGGGGAGGCAGAAAAACTGTTTTTT CASSPRTGEAEKLFF
TRBJ2-7 TRBD1 TRBV18 - TGTGCCAGCTCATCAGACAGGGTAGACGAGCAGTACTTC CASSSDRVDEQYF
TRBJ2-2 TRBD2 TRBV25-1 - TGTGCCAGCAGTGCTCCTAGCGGGGGGGCCCGAACCGGGGAGCTGTTTTTT CASSAPSGGARTGELFF
TRBJ1-6 - TRBV30 - TGTGCCGGGACCAGGGGTAATTCACCCCTCCACTTT CAGTRGNSPLHF
TRBJ2-5 TRBD2 TRBV27 once TGTGCCAGCAGTTCCCCATCCGGGGGGCAAGAGACCCAGTACTTC CASSSPSGGQETQYF
TRBJ2-1 - TRBV21-1 - TGTGCCAGCAGCGCCCCGACAGGTGCCTACAATGAGCAGTTCTTC CASSAPTGAYNEQFF
TRBJ2-2 - TRBV5-1 - TGCGCCAGCCGGGTGGGCTGGACGGGAACCGGGGAGCTGTTTTTT CASRVGWTGTGELFF
TRBJ2-3 TRBD2 TRBV13 - TGTGCCAGCAGCTTAAGACGGGGGGTAGATACGCAGTATTTT CASSLRRGVDTQYF
TRBJ2-5 TRBD1 TRBV7-9 many TGTGCCAGCAGCTTAGCGTTAGTCGGGGACAGTTGGGAGACCCAGTACTTC CASSLALVGDSWETQYF
TRBJ2-7 - TRBV2 - - CASSTSGRGYEQYF
TRBJ1-2 - TRBV11-2 - TGTGCCAGCAGCCCCGGACAGCGCTATGGCTACACCTTC CASSPGQRYGYTF
TRBJ1-2 - TRBV30 - TGTGCCTGGAGTCTCCCGCCCGGTGGCTACACCTTC CAWSLPPGGYTF
TRBJ1-1 TRBD1 TRBV10-3 - TGTGCCATCAGGACCTCGGGACAGGGGGTTTCGATGAACACTGAAGCTTTCTTT CAIRTSGQGVSMNTEAFF